Each of the 18 T cell receptor beta chains below was sequenced from the same sample in a study of identical twins. From the 5' RACE reads, TCRdb called clonotypes with MiXCR, one entry per CDR3 protein. The sample comprises hundreds of thousands of distinct CDR3 sequences, 9% to 15% of which are singletons, and under 2% rests with the top ten. These records were also assigned to another study, of yellow fever vaccine responses in identical twins.

Specimen: PBMCs. All receptors derive from a woman aged 18-29 years in good health.

This clonotype has more than one count but fewer than ten. The chain has TRBV20-1 and TRBJ2-2, with 9 bases aligning to TRBD1. V lost 5 bases to trimming and J lost 7 bases; unmatched junction nucleotides: 8. Germline V gives CDR1 DFQATT, CDR2 SNEGSKA (reference sequence). The CDR3 consists of 14 residues. CDR3 amino acids: CSAVNTGGIGELFF. The CDR3 nucleotides read TGCAGTGCTGTTAATACAGGGGGCATCGGGGAGCTGTTTTTT.

This clonotype has a handful of counts. The chain combines TRBV28 with TRBJ2-3; D is undetermined. The CDR3 runs to 12 residues. V gave up 6 bases and J gave up 4 bases, with 8 bases separating them. Per germline, CDR1 MDHEN and CDR2 SYDVKM. The CDR3 region is CASRSVADTQYF. CDR3 in DNA: TGTGCCAGCAGGTCGGTTGCAGATACGCAGTATTTT.

The chain recombines TRBV28 with TRBJ1-6, with D possibly being TRBD1 (5 bases). The CDR3 length is 16 residues. Per germline, CDR1 MDHEN and CDR2 SYDVKM. Trimming took 8 bases from V and 7 from J, leaving 21 bases between them. The CDR3 loop is CASALPVGRPNSPLHF. CDR3 DNA sequence: TGTGCCAGCGCACTCCCGGTGGGACGCCCCAATTCACCCCTCCACTTT.

The gene calls are TRBV5-1 and TRBJ1-1, with D possibly TRBD1 on 5 matching bases. CDR3 size: 15 residues. Germline CDR1 and CDR2: SGHRS and YFSETQ. Trimming removed 2 bases at V and 4 bases at J, with 15 bases between. In DNA, the CDR3 is TGCGCCAGCAGCTTAGAAAAGGGGACGAGCACTGAAGCTTTCTTT. Residues: CASSLEKGTSTEAFF.

The sample holds a few counts of this clonotype. The rearrangement uses TRBV7-2 and TRBJ2-7, with D perhaps matching TRBD2 (5 bases). In germline, CDR1 is SGHTA, CDR2 FQGNSA. V was shortened by 1 base and J by 5 bases, with 12 bases between the two germline ends. The CDR3 contains 14 residues. The CDR3 DNA follows: TGTGCCAGCAGCTTAGGGGGAGCGAGGCACGAGCAGTACGTC. It encodes CASSLGGARHEQYV.

V and J are TRBV9 and TRBJ2-1, with D unresolved. The V end was cut by 3 bases, the J end by 3 bases, with 16 bases between. The length of the CDR3 is 16 residues. Per the germline V gene, CDR1 is SGDLS and CDR2 is YYNGEE. The CDR3 protein is CASSESAQPGYNEQFF. CDR3 DNA sequence: TGTGCCAGCAGCGAGAGTGCCCAGCCCGGCTACAATGAGCAGTTCTTC.

The gene calls are TRBV11-2 and TRBJ2-5; 8 bases line up with TRBD2. With 6 bases clipped from V and 4 bases from J, the junction kept 13 bases outside the gene matches. From germline, CDR1 is SGHAT and CDR2 FQNNGV. The CDR3 consists of 16 residues. CDR3 in amino acids: CASSYGGGGLGETQYF. The CDR3 nucleotides read TGTGCCAGCAGTTACGGGGGCGGGGGGCTTGGAGAGACCCAGTACTTC.

As for this clonotype: An end of the junction differs from the germline gene, which may be a read error. The chain recombines TRBV5-1 with TRBJ2-1; D might be TRBD1 or TRBD2, each matching 7 bases. This CDR3 contains 15 residues. Germline CDR1 and CDR2: SGHRS and YFSETQ. This CDR3 is CASQGGPSSYNEHFF. The DNA of the CDR3 is TGCGCCAGCCAGGGGGGGCCGAGCTCCTACAATGAGCACTTCTTC.

This clonotype came up a few times. V usage is TRBV3-1 and J usage is TRBJ2-1, with TRBD1 identical over 10 bases. The junction had 7 bases not matched to a gene; V was cut back by 4 bases and J by 1 base. CDR1 LGHDT and CDR2 YNNKEL come from the germline V gene (reference sequence). The CDR3 spans 17 residues. CDR3 sequence reads: CASSPPPGQGSYNEQFF. Written as DNA, the CDR3 is TGTGCCAGCAGCCCCCCTCCGGGACAGGGGTCCTACAATGAGCAGTTCTTC.

The chain employs TRBV5-5 and TRBJ2-7; 12 bases agree with TRBD2. The CDR3 runs to 16 residues. The J segment lost 2 bases and the V segment lost 4 bases, leaving 7 bases of the junction unmatched. The V gene's germline CDR1 is SGHKS and CDR2 YYEKEE (reference sequence). The chain's CDR3 is CASSVTLAGGPYEQYF. In DNA form, the CDR3 reads TGTGCCAGCAGCGTCACACTAGCGGGAGGACCCTACGAGCAGTACTTC.

The chain employs TRBV14 and TRBJ2-1; D unresolved. The CDR3 sequence is 18 residues long. V was shortened by 0 bases and J by 0 bases, with 15 bases between the two germline ends. From germline, CDR1 is SGHDN and CDR2 FVKESK. The CDR3 DNA sequence: TGTGCCAGCAGCCAAGATGAGTGGCAACCAAGCTCCTACAATGAGCAGTTCTTC. Translating it yields CASSQDEWQPSSYNEQFF.

The genes are TRBV5-6 and TRBJ2-2; D remains ambiguous. V lost 0 bases to trimming and J lost 3 bases, with 15 bases between them. The CDR3 covers 17 residues. Per germline, CDR1 SGHDT and CDR2 YYEEEE. The CDR3 protein is CASSLVVRWMDTGELFF. CDR3 nucleotide sequence: TGTGCCAGCAGCTTGGTCGTTAGATGGATGGACACCGGGGAGCTGTTTTTT.

In its sample, this clonotype was seen a few times. This chain connects TRBV7-2 to TRBJ2-7; a weak D match, TRBD2 (5 bases). The CDR3 consists of 13 residues. The germline V and J ends were trimmed by 8 bases and 2 bases, with 13 bases remaining between them. CDR1 is SGHTA, CDR2 FQGNSA, per germline. This chain's CDR3 is CASSQRHTYEQYF. CDR3 in DNA: TGTGCCAGCTCCCAGCGGCATACCTACGAGCAGTACTTC.

This CDR3 is CASSLGGSLGTDTQYF. The DNA of the CDR3 is TGTGCCAGCAGCTTAGGGGGTTCCCTGGGCACAGATACGCAGTATTTT. This chain joins TRBV7-2 and TRBJ2-3; D is unclear. The CDR3 spans 16 residues. V was cut by 1 base and J by 1 base, with 12 bases left in between. Germline loops: CDR1 SGHTA, CDR2 FQGNSA.

This clonotype was observed a few times. The chain employs TRBV11-2 and TRBJ2-5; 8 nucleotides agree with TRBD1. The germline CDR1 and CDR2 sequences are SGHAT and FQNNGV. The CDR3 totals 12 residues. The ends lost 4 bases at V and 8 bases at J; junction bases unmatched: 3. The CDR3 spells CASSWDRITQYF. DNA of the CDR3: TGTGCCAGCAGCTGGGACAGGATTACCCAGTACTTC.

This clonotype was seen only a few times. The rearrangement joins TRBV20-1 to TRBJ2-1; the match to TRBD2 covers 8 bases. The germline gives CDR1 DFQATT, CDR2 SNEGSKA (reference sequence). The CDR3 covers 14 residues. Trimming cost V 4 bases and J 1 base; bases outside gene matches: 3. The CDR3 is CSATTSGSYNEQFF. In DNA form, the CDR3 reads TGCAGTGCTACCACTAGCGGATCCTACAATGAGCAGTTCTTC.

This clonotype was counted many times. The genes are TRBV15 and TRBJ2-2; TRBD1 might be the D (6 bases). The CDR3 has 14 amino acids. Trimming removed 7 bases at V and 4 bases at J, with 13 bases between. Germline lookup yields CDR1 LNHNV and CDR2 YYDKDF (reference sequence). CDR3 bases: TGTGCCACCAACAGGGTTGAGGGCACCGGGGAGCTGTTTTTT. It translates to CATNRVEGTGELFF.

Ten or more counts support this clonotype. This rearrangement joins TRBV18 to TRBJ2-4; D call uncertain. Germline V gene sequence: CDR1 KGHSH, CDR2 LQKENI. The CDR3 loop spans 14 amino acids. The V end lost 1 base, the J end lost 0 bases, and 4 bases lay between the germline ends. CDR3 amino acids: CASSPLLAKNIQYF. The CDR3 nucleotides read TGTGCCAGCTCACCACTTTTAGCCAAAAACATTCAGTACTTC.